This T cell receptor (beta chain) was found in a study of T cells in Graves' hyperthyroidism and ophthalmopathy. Amplified regions were TCR beta CDR3 sequences from RNA transcripts. When the TCR CDR3 underwent first-round RT-PCR, the HTBI primer set was used. TCRdb processed the multiplex PCR reads anew with MiXCR; each CDR3 protein has one entry. The repertoire consists of around 340,000 distinct CDR3 sequences, with 15% to 20% occurring once and the leading ten covering about 16%. The cohort's ophthalmopathy patients, a group with duration under 3 months, had a Clinical Activity Score of at least 3 and a NOSPECS grade of at least 4. The diagnoses drew upon clinical symptoms, serum thyroxine and TRAb, thyroid ultrasound and orbital computed tomography. Study conclusions and caveats: Through a model of 13 V-J features, ophthalmopathy was separated from stable hyperthyroidism.

Comment on this clonotype: The antigen remains unidentified. A much larger clone lies one base from this, so it may be a read error.

CDR1 and CDR2 (germline): MNHEY, SVGAGI. V shed 2 bases and J 3 bases; nucleotides not matched to a gene: 7. The CDR3 length is 15 residues. Sequenced material: blood. The source of this sequence is a woman aged 40 to 49 with Graves' ophthalmopathy. The V and J genes are TRBV6-5 and TRBJ2-7, with 7 bases lining up with TRBD2. Here the CDR3 reads CASSYGASGGYEQYV. DNA for the CDR3: TGTGCCAGCAGTTACGGGGCTAGCGGCGGCTACGAGCAGTACGTC.